The TCR beta chain under discussion was sequenced for a study of blood T cells in healthy people across ages. Whole-study results and caveats: Across the age range, TCR beta diversity per million T cells fell in a roughly linear way.

Primed by a sample-barcoded 5' primer and a J-beta primer mix, a second PCR proceeded for 7 to 11 cycles. TCRdb redid the calling of the 5' RACE reads with MiXCR, one entry per CDR3 protein. The sample records around 700,000 distinct CDR3 sequences, roughly 25% being singletons. Germline-derived CDR1 and CDR2 are MNHEY and SMNVEV (reference sequence). The CDR3 consists of 15 residues. V dropped 10 bases and J dropped 0; count of bases not matched to a gene: 4. Comments on this clonotype: What it binds is not known.

The study isolated at least 6.5 million PBMCs from each sample. These data are also associated with another study on T cells of mothers and their children.

The chain couples TRBV27 to TRBJ2-3, with 13 bases fitting TRBD2. The source of this sequence is a boy between 10 and 17 years old in good health. The sequenced material came from blood. The CDR3 nucleotides are TGTGCCACTTCGACTAGCGGGAGGAGCACAGATACGCAGTATTTT. Protein product: CATSTSGRSTDTQYF.